The source of this T cell receptor beta chain is a study of shared clonotypes between healthy human individuals. Overall study findings and caveats: Rarefaction analysis demonstrated incomplete sorted-subset sequencing notwithstanding large depth.

Points on this clone: Its specificity is unknown.

Germline V gives CDR1 WSHSY, CDR2 SAAADI. Unmatched junction bases numbered 4, after V lost 5 bases and J lost 3 bases. The CDR3 is 13 amino acids. Using immunoSEQ multiplex PCR, the repertoire was profiled, and TCRdb retains in-frame clones only, with some absent. The sample carries some 2,000,000 clones, 90% to 95% recorded once. The sequence came from a man between 18 and 29 years old in good health. This chain connects TRBV10-2 to TRBJ2-7; 7 bases agree with TRBD2. Input material: naive CD4+ T cells sorted from blood. As for subset: CD45RA+ positively selected. The CDR3 DNA reads TGCGCCAGCAGTCCCTCGGGGGGCTACGAGCAGTACTTC. This translates into CASSPSGGYEQYF.